This T cell receptor (beta chain) was profiled in a study of shared clonotypes between healthy human individuals. The CDR3 consists of 14 residues. The germline gives CDR1 MNHEY, CDR2 SMNVEV (reference sequence). V lost 5 bases and J lost 0; bases outside the gene matches: 3. CD45RO-negative cells were positively selected for CCR7, leaving out terminally differentiated effector memory CD45RA+ cells. Findings and caveats of the study: Across a handful of donors, naive CD4 shared around 5.4%, naive CD8 more than 3%, memory CD4 less than 2.5%, memory CD8 0.4%.

With regard to this clone: Antigen unknown. This sample includes further DNA sequences coding for the same CDR3.

TCRdb's table, derived via immunoSEQ multiplex PCR, lists solely in-frame clones and lacks some. This table holds 560,000 or so clones, about 96% found once. The rearrangement links TRBV27 to TRBJ2-7; TRBD2 agrees at 8 bases. The TCR was taken from a woman in her 30s in good health. Sequencing was performed on naive CD8+ T cells sorted from blood. The CDR3 spells CASSLGTSSYEQYF. The CDR3 coding sequence is TGTGCCAGCAGTCTCGGGACTAGCTCCTACGAGCAGTACTTC.